This T cell receptor (beta chain) was identified in a study of blood T cell repertoires in COVID-19. Study context: Sites across the United States, Italy and Spain contributed samples from acute and convalescent COVID-19. In each case, the material was cDNA or gDNA derived from T cells, B-cell-depleted T cells, or PBMCs.

The authors' processing: The authors estimated nucleated cell counts from reference gene primer amplification. Generated by immunoSEQ multiplex PCR, the TCRdb table keeps only in-frame clones and is missing some. V, J and clone size are those of that table, while D and trimming were read from the DNA. The table shows hundreds of thousands of clones, with roughly 89% occurring only once. CDR3 length: 21 amino acids. With V trimmed by 1 base and J by 1 base, 14 bases remained unmatched. Germline-derived CDR1 and CDR2 are SNHLY and FYNNEI. The rearrangement links TRBV2 to TRBJ2-1; 12 nucleotides match TRBD2. Material: peripheral blood. This TCR came from a woman in her twenties or thirties with active or convalescent COVID-19. CDR3 coding DNA: TGTGCCAGCAGTGAAGATCTGGGACGGACTAGCGGGATAGGGTCCTACAATGAGCAGTTCTTC. Translated: CASSEDLGRTSGIGSYNEQFF. Combining the CDR3 with reference TRBV2 and TRBJ2-1 gives the whole variable domain EPEVTQTPSHQVTQMGQEVILRCVPISNHLYFYWYRQILGQKVEFLVSFYNNEISEKSEIFDDQFSVERPDGSNFTLKIRSTKLEDSAMYFCASSEDLGRTSGIGSYNEQFFGPGTRLTVL.